The 18 T cell receptor beta chains below were found in one sample sequenced in a study of blood T cell repertoires in COVID-19. Libraries were prepared by immunoSEQ multiplex PCR; TCRdb keeps only in-frame clonotypes and omits some of them. The sample lists about 180,000 clones, about 91% occurring once. The sequencing input was peripheral blood. These receptors were obtained from a woman in her 30s with acute or convalescent COVID-19.

This chain links TRBV18 with TRBJ2-3, with 8 nucleotides matching TRBD2. V trimming: 3 bases; J trimming: 6 bases; junction bases outside the gene matches: 17. CDR3 length: 18 amino acids. Germline CDR1 KGHSH, CDR2 LQKENI. The CDR3 DNA follows: TGTGCCAGCTCACCCCCTGGCACTTCCAGCGGGAGTTCTGATACGCAGTATTTT. Encoded protein: CASSPPGTSSGSSDTQYF.

The genes are TRBV5-1 and TRBJ1-1; no definite D call. The V gene lost 1 base and the J gene lost 2 bases, with 12 bases spanning the gap. The CDR3 contains 15 residues. Germline-derived CDR1 and CDR2 are SGHRS and YFSETQ. The CDR3: CASSLHRGSNTEAFF. CDR3 sequence (DNA): TGCGCCAGCAGCTTGCATCGGGGTTCTAACACTGAAGCTTTCTTT.

The chain is built from TRBV6-6 and TRBJ2-7; a possible D gene is TRBD1 (6 bases). The CDR3 sequence is 14 residues long. Trimming took off 9 bases at V and 6 bases at J, with 21 bases between the two ends. Germline CDR1 MNHNY, CDR2 SVGAGI (reference sequence). In DNA form, the CDR3 reads TGTGCCAGTTCCCGTGGGGGCGCATCTCTCGAGCAGTACTTC. Protein product: CASSRGGASLEQYF.

V gene TRBV5-1 combines with J gene TRBJ2-5; no definite D call. CDR3 length: 14 amino acids. Germline V CDR1 and CDR2: SGHRS, YFSETQ. Trimming left V 4 bases short and J 0 bases short, with 10 bases between. DNA for the CDR3: TGCGCCAGCAGCCCGCCGTCTAACCAAGAGACCCAGTACTTC. It codes for CASSPPSNQETQYF.

This clone came up a few times. This chain links TRBV9 with TRBJ1-6; D possibly corresponds to TRBD1 (5 bases). This CDR3 spans 13 amino acids. Trimming left V 3 bases short and J 14 bases short, with 15 bases between. Germline values: CDR1 SGDLS, CDR2 YYNGEE. Written as DNA, the CDR3 is TGTGCCAGCAGCGGCACCCTCGCGGGGGCCCTCCACTTT. It codes for CASSGTLAGALHF.

The V call is TRBV12-3 or TRBV12-4, the J call TRBJ1-2; D not resolved. V lost 3 bases, J lost 4 bases, and 6 bases lay in between. The CDR3 spans 12 residues. Here the CDR3 DNA reads TGTGCCAGCAGTTTTGAGGGCTATGGCTACACCTTC. Its translation is CASSFEGYGYTF.

The genes are TRBV28 and TRBJ2-2, with TRBD2 matching over 9 bases. Germline V CDR1 and CDR2: MDHEN, SYDVKM. The CDR3 is made up of 15 amino acids. The J segment lost 8 bases and the V segment lost 7 bases, leaving 11 bases of the junction unmatched. This chain's CDR3 is CASNNPSGNGGELFF. The DNA of the CDR3 is TGTGCCAGCAACAACCCTAGCGGGAATGGTGGGGAGCTGTTTTTT.

This clone showed up just once. V is TRBV7-9 and J is TRBJ2-3, with a possible D match to TRBD2 (7 bases). This CDR3 comprises 18 residues. The V end was cut by 5 bases, the J end by 5 bases, with 26 bases between. Germline V CDR1 and CDR2: SEHNR, FQNEAQ (reference sequence). The CDR3 bases are TGTGCCAGCAGCCCGGGGGGCGGCGGAATGTTGGGGGAAGATACGCAGTATTTT. Its translation: CASSPGGGGMLGEDTQYF.

This clone showed up just a few times. The CDR3 loop reads CASSLVGGTPGTFF. As DNA, the CDR3 is TGTGCCAGCAGCTTAGTGGGAGGGACCCCCGGGACTTTCTTT. The chain links TRBV13 to TRBJ1-1; D may be TRBD1 (5 bases). The CDR3 is made up of 14 amino acids. The V and J ends lost 1 base and 12 bases respectively, with 18 bases between them. Germline values: CDR1 PRHDT, CDR2 FYEKMQ (reference sequence).

The chain combines TRBV9 with TRBJ1-2, with D perhaps TRBD1 (5 bases). Germline V CDR1 and CDR2: SGDLS, YYNGEE. The CDR3 extends over 14 amino acids. V was trimmed by 0 bases and J by 11 bases, leaving 17 bases between them. The CDR3 spells CASSVAGTGGEYTF. The CDR3 DNA reads as TGTGCCAGCAGCGTAGCAGGGACGGGAGGGGAGTACACCTTC. Using reference TRBV9 and TRBJ1-2 for the parts outside the CDR3, the full variable domain is DSGVTQTPKHLITATGQRVTLRCSPRSGDLSVYWYQQSLDQGLQFLIQYYNGEERAKGNILERFSAQQFPDLHSELNLSSLELGDSALYFCASSVAGTGGEYTFGSGTRLTVV.

The chain couples TRBV6-5 to TRBJ1-5; tentative D call: TRBD1 (6 bases). Germline values: CDR1 MNHEY, CDR2 SVGAGI. CDR3 length: 14 residues. V lost 8 bases, J lost 6 bases, and 17 bases lay in between. In nucleotides, the CDR3 is TGTGCCAGCCGGAGGACAGCCGATCCTCAGCCCCAGCATTTT. This codes for CASRRTADPQPQHF.

As concerns this clone: Other nucleotide sequences from this sample produce the same CDR3. The CDR3 nucleotides are TGTGCCAGCAGCGTAGATGAGGGTGAGACCCAGTACTTC. It translates to CASSVDEGETQYF. The V gene is TRBV9, the J gene TRBJ2-5; TRBD2 might be the D (5 bases). V was shortened by 0 bases and J by 5 bases, with 8 bases between the two germline ends. CDR1 SGDLS and CDR2 YYNGEE come from the germline V gene. This CDR3 comprises 13 residues.

This chain connects TRBV6-5 to TRBJ1-2, with 9 positions matching TRBD1. CDR1 is MNHEY, CDR2 SVGAGI, per germline. V lost 5 bases, J lost 7 bases, and 8 bases stayed unmatched. The length of the CDR3 is 14 residues. CDR3 sequence: CASSLLGQGSGYTF. CDR3 bases: TGTGCCAGCAGTCTCTTGGGACAGGGAAGTGGCTACACCTTC.

This clone appeared a single time. The chain joins TRBV9 to TRBJ1-2, with D perhaps TRBD1 (5 bases). The CDR3 length is 13 residues. Per germline, CDR1 SGDLS and CDR2 YYNGEE. V dropped 0 bases and J dropped 7 bases, with 10 bases sitting between them. The CDR3 is CASSVVGGGGYTF. In nucleotides, the CDR3 is TGTGCCAGCAGCGTAGTCGGGGGTGGTGGCTACACCTTC.

This chain connects TRBV25-1 to TRBJ1-4; 11 bases are a match to TRBD1. The length of the CDR3 is 14 residues. V shed 2 bases, J shed 10 bases, and the junction held 3 bases outside the gene matches. Germline loops: CDR1 MGHDK, CDR2 SYGVNS. CDR3 in amino acids: CASSEHGTGGKLFF. The CDR3 nucleotides read TGTGCCAGCAGTGAACACGGGACAGGGGGAAAACTGTTTTTT. The full variable domain, completed using reference TRBV25-1 and TRBJ1-4, is EADIYQTPRYLVIGTGKKITLECSQTMGHDKMYWYQQDPGMELHLIHYSYGVNSTEKGDLSSESTVSRIRTEHFPLTLESARPSHTSQYLCASSEHGTGGKLFFGSGTQLSVL.

The chain uses TRBV7-2 and TRBJ2-7, with TRBD2 matching over 7 bases. The CDR3 loop spans 15 amino acids. V was pared by 0 bases and J by 6 bases, with 8 bases of the junction left unmatched. CDR1 and CDR2 from the germline V gene are SGHTA and FQGNSA. The CDR3 loop is CASSLATGSGGEQYF. CDR3 in DNA: TGTGCCAGCAGCTTAGCGACCGGGTCGGGGGGCGAGCAGTACTTC.

The chain has TRBV5-4 and TRBJ2-5, with 10 bases lining up with TRBD2. The length of the CDR3 is 17 residues. Germline V gene lookup returns CDR1 SGHNT and CDR2 YYREEE (reference sequence). The junction had 10 bases not matched to a gene; V was cut back by 0 bases and J by 5 bases. The chain's CDR3 is CASSLGGASGRGETQYF. For the CDR3, the DNA is TGTGCCAGCAGCTTGGGGGGGGCTAGCGGGAGAGGTGAGACCCAGTACTTC.

This clone came up once. The chain has TRBV24-1 and TRBJ2-1, with unresolved D. This CDR3 is 11 amino acids long. Germline V CDR1 and CDR2: KGHDR, SFDVKD. V was pared by 3 bases and J by 14 bases, with 10 bases between. The CDR3 sequence is CATSDNGHKFF. Here the CDR3 DNA reads TGTGCCACCAGTGATAATGGGCACAAGTTCTTC.